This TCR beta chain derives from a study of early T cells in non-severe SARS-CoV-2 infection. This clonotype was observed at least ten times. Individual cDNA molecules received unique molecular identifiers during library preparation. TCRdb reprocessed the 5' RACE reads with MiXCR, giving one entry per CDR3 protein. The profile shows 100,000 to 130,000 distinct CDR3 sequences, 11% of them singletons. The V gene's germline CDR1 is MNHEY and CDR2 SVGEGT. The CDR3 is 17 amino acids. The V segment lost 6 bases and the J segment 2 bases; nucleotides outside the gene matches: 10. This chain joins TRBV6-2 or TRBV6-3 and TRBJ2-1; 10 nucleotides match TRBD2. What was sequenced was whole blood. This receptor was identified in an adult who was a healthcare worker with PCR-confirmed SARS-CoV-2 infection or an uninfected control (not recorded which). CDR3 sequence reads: CASSQNRLAGTYNEQFF. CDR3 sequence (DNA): TGTGCCAGCAGCCAAAACCGACTAGCGGGTACCTACAATGAGCAGTTCTTC.